Presented here are 32 T cell receptor beta chains from one specimen sequenced in a study of blood T cell repertoires in COVID-19. Generated by immunoSEQ multiplex PCR, the TCRdb table keeps only in-frame clones and is missing some. The table shows around 100,000 clones, with about 80% occurring only once. Material for sequencing was peripheral blood. The receptors were sampled from a woman between 65 and 79 years old with acute or convalescent COVID-19.

The chain employs TRBV29-1 and TRBJ1-1; TRBD1 might be the D (5 bases). CDR1 and CDR2 from the germline V gene are SQVTM and ANQGSEA. V shed 4 bases and J shed 3 bases, with 12 bases lying between them. This CDR3 region has 13 residues. The CDR3 sequence is CSVARAQDTEAFF. The CDR3 DNA is TGCAGCGTTGCCAGGGCCCAGGACACTGAAGCTTTCTTT.

The J gene is TRBJ2-3, the V gene TRBV19; 9 bases align to TRBD2. Unmatched junction bases numbered 25, after V lost 7 bases and J lost 2 bases. Germline V gene lookup returns CDR1 LNHDA and CDR2 SQIVND (reference sequence). There are 21 residues in the CDR3. The CDR3 region has the DNA TGTGCCAGTACGAGATCTGCTTCCCGGTTCAGAGCGGGAGGTACCACAGATACGCAGTATTTT. This translates into CASTRSASRFRAGGTTDTQYF.

The V gene is TRBV5-1, the J gene TRBJ2-1, with TRBD2 matching 14 bases. V lost 3 bases, J lost 6 bases, and 8 bases stayed unmatched. Per the germline V gene, CDR1 is SGHRS and CDR2 is YFSETQ. This CDR3 region has 17 residues. The CDR3 here is CASSSGTSGGYSNEQFF. CDR3 bases: TGCGCCAGCAGCTCCGGGACTAGCGGGGGTTATAGCAATGAGCAGTTCTTC.

This clone appeared once. The chain couples TRBV4-2 to TRBJ1-2; 8 bases align to TRBD1. CDR3 length equals 16 residues. Germline V lookup: CDR1 LGHNA, CDR2 YNFKEQ. The V segment lost 1 base and the J segment 2 bases; nucleotides outside the gene matches: 6. DNA of the CDR3: TGTGCCAGCAGCCAAGCCCTGGGACAGGCAAACTATGGCTACACCTTC. Encoded protein: CASSQALGQANYGYTF.

J is TRBJ1-1 and V is TRBV19; D remains ambiguous. CDR3 length: 14 residues. V lost 1 base and J 3 bases, leaving 9 bases between the germline ends. Germline CDR1 reads LNHDA; CDR2 reads SQIVND (reference sequence). Written as DNA, the CDR3 is TGTGCCAGTAGTATAGGCGGACTTTACACTGAAGCTTTCTTT. Encoded protein: CASSIGGLYTEAFF.

This clone was seen only a few times. The chain links TRBV25-1 to TRBJ1-2; D gene ambiguous. The ends were cut back, 2 bases at V and 4 bases at J, with 5 bases in the middle. The CDR3 spans 12 residues. Germline CDR1 is MGHDK and CDR2 is SYGVNS. CDR3: CASSEAAYGYTF. For the CDR3, the DNA is TGTGCCAGCAGTGAAGCGGCCTATGGCTACACCTTC.

The genes are TRBV14 and TRBJ1-1; no clear D. This CDR3 comprises 14 residues. V lost 1 base to trimming and J lost 4 bases, with 10 bases between them. CDR1 SGHDN and CDR2 FVKESK come from the germline V gene. The CDR3 DNA reads as TGTGCCAGCAGCCAAGCTTCTATTAGCACTGAAGCTTTCTTT. Protein: CASSQASISTEAFF. Variable domain in full (rest from reference TRBV14 and TRBJ1-1): EAGVTQFPSHSVIEKGQTVTLRCDPISGHDNLYWYRRVMGKEIKFLLHFVKESKQDESGMPNNRFLAERTGGTYSTLKVQPAELEDSGVYFCASSQASISTEAFFGQGTRLTVV.

This clone was seen a few times. V is TRBV24-1 and J is TRBJ2-5; 7 bases match TRBD1. CDR3 size: 13 residues. With V trimmed by 4 bases and J by 7 bases, 5 bases remained unmatched. CDR1 is KGHDR and CDR2 is SFDVKD in the germline V gene. This chain's CDR3 is CATSETTGSTQYF. The CDR3 region has the DNA TGTGCCACCAGTGAAACGACAGGGTCGACCCAGTACTTC.

J is TRBJ2-5 and V is TRBV27; weak D call: TRBD2 (7 bases). V was cut by 2 bases and J by 0 bases, with 16 bases left in between. The CDR3 runs 17 residues. The germline V gene has CDR1 MNHEY and CDR2 SMNVEV (reference sequence). The CDR3 is CASSLAGAPGHQETQYF. The CDR3 coding sequence is TGTGCCAGCAGTTTAGCGGGGGCGCCCGGACACCAAGAGACCCAGTACTTC.

This clone occurred a few times. The V gene is TRBV6-5, the J gene TRBJ1-5, with TRBD1 matching 7 bases. Germline CDR1 reads MNHEY; CDR2 reads SVGAGI. The CDR3 contains 15 residues. Trimming at V came to 4 bases and at J to 5 bases, leaving 8 bases not matched to a gene. CDR3 bases: TGTGCCAGCAGTTCGACAGGGAGCCTGGATCAGCCCCAGCATTTT. Protein product: CASSSTGSLDQPQHF.

This chain links TRBV7-2 with TRBJ1-4; perhaps TRBD1 as D (6 bases). The germline CDR1 and CDR2 sequences are SGHTA and FQGNSA. Trimming took off 5 bases at V and 8 bases at J, with 21 bases between the two ends. The CDR3 contains 16 residues. CDR3 nucleotides: TGTGCCAGCAGCCCGACCCCCAGGGGTGGGTTCGAAAAACTGTTTTTT. Its translation is CASSPTPRGGFEKLFF.

The chain recombines TRBV7-2 with TRBJ1-3; D remains ambiguous. The CDR3 runs to 14 residues. Germline V gene sequence: CDR1 SGHTA, CDR2 FQGNSA. V lost 6 bases and J lost 0, with 9 bases in between. In nucleotides, the CDR3 is TGTGCCAGCAGACAGATGAGCTCTGGAAACACCATATATTTT. This sequence encodes CASRQMSSGNTIYF.

The rearrangement links TRBV5-1 to TRBJ2-2, with 11 positions matching TRBD2. This CDR3 has 16 residues. The germline CDR1 and CDR2 sequences are SGHRS and YFSETQ. The V segment lost 4 bases and the J segment 3 bases; nucleotides outside the gene matches: 5. Here the CDR3 reads CASSLTSGDHTGELFF. As DNA, the CDR3 is TGCGCCAGCAGCCTGACTAGCGGGGACCACACCGGGGAGCTGTTTTTT.

V gene TRBV2 combines with J gene TRBJ1-1, with D perhaps matching TRBD1 (6 bases). V was cut by 6 bases and J by 6 bases, with 20 bases left in between. Germline lookup yields CDR1 SNHLY and CDR2 FYNNEI. The CDR3 is 15 amino acids. The CDR3, as DNA: TGTGCCAGCAGGGTGACAGGAGCCGTGGGTTCTGAAGCTTTCTTT. Its translation is CASRVTGAVGSEAFF.

About this clone itself: Within the sample, other DNA sequences also encode this same CDR3. The rearrangement uses TRBV28 and TRBJ1-1; tentative D call: TRBD1 (6 bases). The CDR3 has 11 residues. Trimming took off 3 bases at V and 9 bases at J, with 8 bases between the two ends. Germline V gene lookup returns CDR1 MDHEN and CDR2 SYDVKM. CDR3 amino acids: CASSLQGQAFF. CDR3 coding DNA: TGTGCCAGCAGTTTGCAGGGGCAAGCTTTCTTT.

The chain combines TRBV4-2 with TRBJ2-1, with 8 bases matching TRBD2. V shed 5 bases, J shed 6 bases, and the junction held 12 bases outside the gene matches. The CDR3 is 16 residues long. Germline lookup yields CDR1 LGHNA and CDR2 YNFKEQ. The CDR3 DNA reads as TGTGCCAGCAGCGACCCCGGGTTAGCGGGGAGCAATGAGCAGTTCTTC. It yields the protein CASSDPGLAGSNEQFF.

The CDR3: CASSLVGTSAGDTQYF. The CDR3 DNA is TGTGCCAGCAGCTTAGTCGGGACTAGCGCCGGAGATACGCAGTATTTT. J is TRBJ2-3 and V is TRBV7-2; 10 nucleotides line up with TRBD2. The germline V gene has CDR1 SGHTA and CDR2 FQGNSA. The CDR3 runs to 16 residues. V shed 1 base and J 5 bases; nucleotides not matched to a gene: 6.

This clone was found a few times. The rearrangement links TRBV7-3 to TRBJ2-2; D perhaps matches TRBD2 (5 bases). This CDR3 has 16 amino acids. The germline gives CDR1 SGHTA, CDR2 FQGTGA. Deletions cut 5 bases from V and 4 bases from J, with 17 bases between. The CDR3 loop reads CASSPHSGDLTGELFF. CDR3 in DNA: TGTGCCAGCAGCCCCCATTCCGGGGATCTCACCGGGGAGCTGTTTTTT.

The gene calls are TRBV12-3 or TRBV12-4 and TRBJ2-5; possible D gene TRBD1, 5 bases. The V gene lost 6 bases and the J gene lost 2 bases, with 10 bases spanning the gap. This CDR3 comprises 13 residues. The CDR3 spells CASSKTVQETQYF. The CDR3 coding sequence is TGTGCCAGCAGCAAGACAGTGCAAGAGACCCAGTACTTC.

This sequence joins TRBV5-1 and TRBJ2-5, with TRBD2 as a possible D gene (7 bases). Trimming removed 0 bases from V and 5 bases from J, with 14 bases in between. CDR1 is SGHRS, CDR2 YFSETQ, per germline. The CDR3 has 15 amino acids. DNA of the CDR3: TGCGCCAGCAGCTTGGGAGGGGGGGCCGAGGAGACCCAGTACTTC. Encoded protein: CASSLGGGAEETQYF.

J is TRBJ1-5 and V is TRBV3-1 (or the pseudogene TRBV3-2), with D possibly being TRBD1 (5 bases). The germline CDR1 and CDR2 sequences are LGHDT and YNNKEL (reference sequence). Trimming removed 4 bases from V and 0 bases from J, with 13 bases in between. The length of the CDR3 is 16 residues. The CDR3 DNA is TGTGCCAGCAGCCGGGACTCGGCCAATAGCAATCAGCCCCAGCATTTT. This translates into CASSRDSANSNQPQHF.

The chain links TRBV5-1 to TRBJ1-1; 9 bases are a match to TRBD1. The V gene end was trimmed by 4 bases and the J gene end by 3 bases; junction bases not matched to a gene: 7. Looked up from germline, CDR1 is SGHRS and CDR2 is YFSETQ. The CDR3 contains 15 residues. For the CDR3, the DNA is TGCGCCAGCAGCCCCGGGACAGGGATTCACACTGAAGCTTTCTTT. Protein: CASSPGTGIHTEAFF.

J is TRBJ1-6 and V is TRBV19; D may be TRBD1 (6 bases). This CDR3 contains 16 residues. CDR1 and CDR2 from the germline V gene are LNHDA and SQIVND (reference sequence). V lost 2 bases, J lost 9 bases, and 17 bases lay in between. CDR3 sequence reads: CASSIYWTDISSPLHF. The DNA of the CDR3 is TGTGCCAGTAGTATATATTGGACAGACATAAGTTCACCCCTCCACTTT.

The chain employs TRBV28 and TRBJ1-1; 9 bases line up with TRBD1. This CDR3 has 15 amino acids. Unmatched junction bases numbered 6, after V lost 2 bases and J lost 5 bases. Germline V gives CDR1 MDHEN, CDR2 SYDVKM. The CDR3 region is CASSLGGQGGTEAFF. In DNA, the CDR3 is TGTGCCAGCAGTTTAGGGGGACAGGGAGGAACTGAAGCTTTCTTT.

The J gene is TRBJ1-2, the V gene TRBV5-8; 10 bases line up with TRBD1. Germline trimming cut 5 bases from V and 7 bases from J; bases unmatched to any gene: 2. The V gene's germline CDR1 is SGHTS and CDR2 YDEGEE. The CDR3 is 12 residues long. CDR3 DNA: TGTGCCAGCAGTTGGGACAGGGGTGGCTACACCTTC. This codes for CASSWDRGGYTF.

The chain has TRBV5-1 and TRBJ1-4; D call uncertain. In germline, CDR1 is SGHRS, CDR2 YFSETQ. Trimming shortened V by 3 bases and J by 4 bases, and 13 bases separated the two germline ends. This CDR3 has 15 amino acids. CDR3 sequence: CASSSLRGLNEKLFF. The CDR3 coding sequence is TGCGCCAGCAGCTCCCTCAGAGGGCTTAATGAAAAACTGTTTTTT.

The J gene is TRBJ1-1, the V gene TRBV15; D may be TRBD1 (6 bases). CDR3 length: 15 amino acids. Germline V lookup: CDR1 LNHNV, CDR2 YYDKDF (reference sequence). Between the trimmed V and J ends, which lost 1 base and 2 bases, there was a span of 11 bases. CDR3 residues: CATSRGGGVNTEAFF. Here the CDR3 DNA reads TGTGCCACCAGCAGAGGAGGGGGGGTAAACACTGAAGCTTTCTTT.

This clone was seen a few times. The chain combines TRBV5-1 with TRBJ2-7; perhaps TRBD1 as D (6 bases). Germline V gene lookup returns CDR1 SGHRS and CDR2 YFSETQ. Between the trimmed V and J ends, which lost 3 bases and 3 bases, there was a span of 7 bases. CDR3 length equals 12 residues. As DNA, the CDR3 is TGCGCCAGCAGCTCGGACAGCTACGAGCAGTACTTC. Amino acids: CASSSDSYEQYF.

The chain couples TRBV2 to TRBJ2-5; D may be TRBD2 (6 bases). Germline loops: CDR1 SNHLY, CDR2 FYNNEI. The CDR3 covers 15 residues. With 6 bases removed from V and 5 bases from J, the gap between germline ends came to 19 bases. This CDR3 is CASSPLRGVGETQYF. DNA for the CDR3: TGTGCCAGCAGCCCACTACGCGGGGTGGGGGAGACCCAGTACTTC.

The chain links TRBV13 to TRBJ2-3; D is uncertain. In germline, CDR1 is PRHDT, CDR2 FYEKMQ (reference sequence). The V gene lost 4 bases and the J gene lost 0 bases, with 2 bases spanning the gap. This CDR3 region has 12 residues. The CDR3 DNA is TGTGCCAGCAGCTCTAGCACAGATACGCAGTATTTT. Its protein is CASSSSTDTQYF.

The chain joins TRBV7-8 to TRBJ1-1; 11 positions agree with TRBD1. The CDR3 contains 12 residues. Per the germline V gene, CDR1 is SGHVS and CDR2 is FQNEAQ. The trim removed 5 bases at V and 10 bases at J, leaving 3 bases unmatched. CDR3 bases: TGTGCCAGCAGCACTGGGACAGGGGGAGCTTTCTTT. Amino acid sequence: CASSTGTGGAFF.

This chain joins TRBV5-1 and TRBJ2-1; 12 bases line up with TRBD2. Germline V gives CDR1 SGHRS, CDR2 YFSETQ. The ends lost 4 bases at V and 7 bases at J; junction bases unmatched: 12. CDR3 length: 17 amino acids. For the CDR3, the DNA is TGCGCCAGCAGCCTCGCTCCTAGCGGGGGGGGCCCTAATGAGCAGTTCTTC. Translated: CASSLAPSGGGPNEQFF.